The source of this TCR beta chain is a study of CD8+ T cells in alopecia areata. Study-level information: Treated patients swallowed 5 to 10 mg of oral tofacitinib twice daily. Whole-study findings and limits: Higher clonality and more expanded CD8+ clones appeared in lesional than normal scalp. Shared TCR sequences were less clear between patients than in mice, possibly partly from HLA diversity.

A FACSAria was used to sort CD4+ and CD8+ T cells. These cells came from PBMCs. cDNA reverse transcribed from extracted RNA served as the sequencing template. Sequencing used immunoSEQ multiplex PCR; TCRdb keeps in-frame clones, though not all of them. This sample carries 100,000 to 150,000 clones, around 60% of them seen once, and the ten largest clones take 4.5%. The germline V gene encodes CDR1 ENHRY and CDR2 SYGVKD. The CDR3 covers 13 residues. Trimming left V 8 bases short and J 1 base short, with 12 bases between. This clone was counted only a few times. Its antigen remains unidentified. This chain joins TRBV10-3 and TRBJ2-7; a weak D match, TRBD1 (5 bases). The specimen comprised CD4+ T cells sorted from blood, sampled at week 0. The sequence was collected from a human donor with alopecia areata. The CDR3 nucleotides are TGTGCCATCCTCTCACCAGGGTCCTACGAGCAGTACTTC. Translation gives CAILSPGSYEQYF.